The 11 T cell receptor beta chains below come from one sample, sequenced in a study of cytomegalovirus exposure and HLA in healthy donors. The PCR employed 60 Vbeta primers together with 13 Jbeta primers. Sequenced by immunoSEQ multiplex PCR; TCRdb stores in-frame clones only, minus some. The sample shows approximately 58,000 clones, 75% to 85% of them seen only once. Sequenced sample: PBMCs. These receptors originate from a man aged 25 to 40 in good health and CMV-seronegative.

On this clone: The same CDR3 arises from other DNA sequences in this sample as well. CDR3 residues: CASSGQGNTIYF. The CDR3 region has the DNA TGTGCCAGCAGCGGACAGGGGAACACCATATATTTT. The gene calls are TRBV9 and TRBJ1-3; 8 bases map to TRBD1. The CDR3 consists of 12 residues. J gave up 7 bases and V 3 bases, and 0 bases lay outside the gene matches. CDR1 and CDR2 (germline): SGDLS, YYNGEE.

A note on this clone: The same CDR3 arises from other DNA sequences in this sample as well. This chain uses TRBV11-2 with TRBJ1-1; D is unresolved. This CDR3 contains 15 residues. V was trimmed by 1 base and J by 5 bases, leaving 14 bases between them. Germline CDR1 SGHAT, CDR2 FQNNGV. This CDR3 reads CASSLGWIGRTEAFF. CDR3 in DNA: TGTGCCAGCAGCTTAGGATGGATCGGGAGAACTGAAGCTTTCTTT.

The CDR3 sequence is CASSPDRANEQYF. In nucleotides, the CDR3 is TGTGCCAGCAGTCCCGACAGGGCGAACGAGCAGTACTTC. The chain combines TRBV11-2 with TRBJ2-7, with 7 nucleotides matching TRBD1. Trimming removed 6 bases from V and 5 bases from J; junction bases left unmatched: 7. Germline CDR1 reads SGHAT; CDR2 reads FQNNGV. CDR3 length: 13 residues.

CDR3 sequence reads: CASSFRDSLREAFF. The CDR3 nucleotides are TGTGCCAGCAGCTTCCGAGACAGCCTCAGAGAAGCTTTCTTT. V and J are TRBV7-6 and TRBJ1-1; D is perhaps TRBD1 (5 bases). V lost 3 bases, J lost 8 bases, and 16 bases lay in between. The CDR3 length is 14 residues. CDR1 and CDR2 (germline): SGHVS, FNYEAQ.

The chain employs TRBV7-9 and TRBJ2-7; 16 positions agree with TRBD2. The V segment lost 5 bases and the J segment 4 bases; nucleotides outside the gene matches: 14. Germline CDR1 reads SEHNR; CDR2 reads FQNEAQ (reference sequence). This CDR3 region has 19 residues. DNA for the CDR3: TGTGCCAGCAGCCCAAGGGATCCTGGGACTAGCGGGAGGGTGTACGAGCAGTACTTC. This codes for CASSPRDPGTSGRVYEQYF.

V and J are TRBV7-2 and TRBJ2-1; possibly TRBD2 for D (5 bases). V lost 0 bases and J 7 bases, leaving 13 bases between the germline ends. The germline CDR1 and CDR2 sequences are SGHTA and FQGNSA. CDR3 size: 15 residues. The CDR3 DNA reads as TGTGCCAGCAGCTTAGCGGGCCAAACTAGTAATGAGCAGTTCTTC. Translation: CASSLAGQTSNEQFF.

This clone came up a few times. This chain links TRBV4-1 with TRBJ1-4; weak D call: TRBD1 (5 bases). V was trimmed by 1 base and J by 7 bases, leaving 19 bases between them. This CDR3 comprises 17 residues. Germline CDR1 reads MGHRA; CDR2 reads YSYEKL. Here the CDR3 reads CASSQVNGGVGSEKLFF. In DNA, the CDR3 is TGCGCCAGCAGCCAAGTTAACGGGGGGGTCGGGAGTGAAAAACTGTTTTTT.

This chain links TRBV27 with TRBJ2-2; D is possibly TRBD1 (5 bases). CDR3 length equals 14 residues. Germline CDR1 reads MNHEY; CDR2 reads SMNVEV (reference sequence). V was clipped by 5 bases and J by 5 bases, with 12 bases between them. The CDR3 bases are TGTGCCAGCAGTGACAGTACGGTTACCGGGGAGCTGTTTTTT. This gives the protein CASSDSTVTGELFF.

The chain couples TRBV5-6 to TRBJ1-2; no clear D. Looked up from germline, CDR1 is SGHDT and CDR2 is YYEEEE. This CDR3 contains 12 residues. Trimming pared 6 bases from V and 2 bases from J, leaving 8 bases between. CDR3: CASNFENYGYTF. The CDR3 DNA is TGTGCCAGCAACTTTGAGAACTATGGCTACACCTTC.

The gene calls are TRBV4-1 and TRBJ2-1; possibly TRBD1 for D (6 bases). The CDR3 consists of 13 residues. The germline gives CDR1 MGHRA, CDR2 YSYEKL. V lost 1 base, J lost 11 bases, and 12 bases lay in between. The CDR3 loop reads CASSQVQQGQQFF. CDR3 sequence (DNA): TGCGCCAGCAGCCAAGTCCAACAGGGCCAGCAGTTCTTC.

This chain uses TRBV11-1 with TRBJ2-1, with a weak D call TRBD1 (6 bases). CDR1 and CDR2 (germline): SGHAT, FQDESV (reference sequence). V lost 6 bases and J lost 5, with 14 bases in between. The CDR3 contains 14 residues. CDR3 sequence: CASRFRGAHNEQFF. DNA for the CDR3: TGTGCCAGCAGGTTCAGGGGCGCCCACAATGAGCAGTTCTTC.